The source of this T cell receptor beta chain is a study of blood T cell repertoires in COVID-19. Study information: There were acute and convalescent COVID-19 samples, and they came from the United States, Italy and Spain. Sources were T cells, B-cell-depleted T cells, or PBMCs; the material itself was cDNA or gDNA.

Authors' processing steps: How many nucleated cells were present was estimated from reference gene primer amplification. Sequencing used immunoSEQ multiplex PCR; TCRdb keeps in-frame clones, though not all of them. V, J and clone size reflect that table, while D and trimming were determined from the DNA. Here the sample spans around 220,000 clones, approximately 78% being singletons. The CDR3 sequence is 16 residues long. Germline V gives CDR1 MDHEN, CDR2 SYDVKM. Trimming cost V 7 bases and J 0 bases; bases outside gene matches: 7. Seattle cases were enrolled at active infection and followed longitudinally.

V usage is TRBV28 and J usage is TRBJ1-3; 9 nucleotides align to TRBD1. The sample comprised peripheral blood. The receptor's source is a woman older than 75 with COVID-19, enrolled during active disease. CDR3 residues: CASKGWTGASGNTIYF. Here the CDR3 DNA reads TGTGCCAGCAAAGGTTGGACAGGGGCCTCTGGAAACACCATATATTTT.